This TCR beta chain stems from a study of T cells after posttransplantation cyclophosphamide. Controls had myeloablative marrow grafts with methotrexate and calcineurin inhibitor, sampled at 1 year. Germline-derived CDR1 and CDR2 are MNHEY and SMNVEV (reference sequence). Unmatched junction bases numbered 7, after V lost 4 bases and J lost 7 bases. This CDR3 spans 15 amino acids. To note about this clone: Its antigen is unidentified.

The assay was immunoSEQ multiplex PCR, and TCRdb's table has in-frame clones only and misses some. The table lists some 16,000 clones, more than 70% of them singletons. Overall study findings and caveats: Donor CD8+ memory clones often dominated recipient blood repertoires at later times.

Sequencing was performed on PBMCs, taken 371 days after allogeneic stem cell transplant with calcineurin inhibitor and methotrexate. The clonotype originates from a young adult male patient who received an allogeneic stem cell transplant from a related donor, was CMV-positive, and had no GVHD. A share of the T cells may be of graft donor origin. This sequence joins TRBV27 and TRBJ1-2; 12 nucleotides line up with TRBD1. CDR3 region: CASSSSGTGGGGYTF. CDR3 DNA sequence: TGTGCCAGCAGTTCTTCCGGGACAGGGGGCGGTGGCTACACCTTC.